Described below is a single TCR beta chain sequence and its context. Its ends do not fully match the called genes, so a read error is possible. These data come from a study of cytomegalovirus exposure and HLA in healthy donors. PCR employed 60 Vbeta and 13 Jbeta primers. Generated by immunoSEQ multiplex PCR, the TCRdb table keeps only in-frame clones and is missing some. The sample carries over 95,000 clones, over 75% recorded once. CDR3 length equals 16 residues. Germline V gene lookup returns CDR1 SGHAT and CDR2 FQNNGV. The origin of this receptor is a middle-aged man in good health and CMV-seropositive. V is TRBV11-2 and J is TRBJ2-3, with 10 bases matching TRBD2. Sequencing used PBMCs. The CDR3 is CASSELAGLPTDAQYF. The CDR3 coding sequence is TGTGCCAGCAGCGAACTAGCGGGGCTTCCCACAGATGCGCAGTATTTT.